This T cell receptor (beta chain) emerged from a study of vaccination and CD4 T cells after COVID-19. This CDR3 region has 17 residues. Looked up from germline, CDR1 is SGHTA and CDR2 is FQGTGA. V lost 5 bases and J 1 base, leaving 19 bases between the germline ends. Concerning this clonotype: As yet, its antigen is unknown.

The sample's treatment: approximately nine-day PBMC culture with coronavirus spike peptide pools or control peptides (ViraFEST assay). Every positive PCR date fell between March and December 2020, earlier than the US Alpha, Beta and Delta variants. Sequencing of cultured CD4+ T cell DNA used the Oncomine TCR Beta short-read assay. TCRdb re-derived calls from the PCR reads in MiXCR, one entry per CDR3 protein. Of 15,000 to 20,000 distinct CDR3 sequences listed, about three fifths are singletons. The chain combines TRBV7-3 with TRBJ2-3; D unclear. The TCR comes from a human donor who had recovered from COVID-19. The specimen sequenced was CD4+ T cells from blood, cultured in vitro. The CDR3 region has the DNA TGTGCCAGCAGCCGAAATGGTGGACCCCTGGGCACAGATACGCAGTATTTT. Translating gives CASSRNGGPLGTDTQYF.